This record looks at one TCR beta chain sequence and its context. This entry is derived from a study of blood T cell repertoires in COVID-19. The length of the CDR3 is 14 residues. The germline V gene encodes CDR1 SGDLS and CDR2 YYNGEE. Trimming cost V 5 bases and J 5 bases; bases outside gene matches: 8. Clones were read by immunoSEQ multiplex PCR, and TCRdb kept only the in-frame ones, dropping some. The repertoire consists of fewer than 200,000 clones, with approximately 87% occurring once and the leading ten covering about 12%. The specimen sequenced was peripheral blood. The receptor was derived from a woman between 70 and 85 years old with COVID-19, enrolled during active disease. The chain is built from TRBV9 and TRBJ1-2; 8 bases fit TRBD1. The DNA for the CDR3 is TGTGCCAGCAGTGGACAGGGAGTTATTTATGGCTACACCTTC. Encoded protein: CASSGQGVIYGYTF.